These T cell receptor beta chains were read from a single sample in a study of blood T cell repertoires in COVID-19. Method: immunoSEQ multiplex PCR; TCRdb's copy keeps in-frame clones and lacks some. The profile shows about 110,000 clones, around 86% of them singletons. The sequencing sample was made of peripheral blood. Receptors originate from a man older than 75 with acute or convalescent COVID-19. Each CDR3 is given with its conserved first and last residue. Each record gives: V gene, CDR3 length, clone size, D gene, J gene, CDR3 DNA, CDR3 protein. D genes are given only for firm matches. Not all rows give a size; the values are once, few, many and, for expanded clones, a class.

>TRBV5-1|14|NA|TRBD2|TRBJ2-5
TGCGCCACGGGAGGGGTAGCGGGTTCCGAGACCCAGTACTTC
CATGGVAGSETQYF
>TRBV19|16|NA|NA|TRBJ1-1
TGTGCCAGTAGTATACAGGGCCTCCCGTTCGTACCTGAAGCTTTCTTT
CASSIQGLPFVPEAFF
>TRBV3-1/TRBV3-2|14|NA|TRBD1|TRBJ1-4
TGTGCCAGCAGTCCGGGACAGGGTAATGAAAAACTGTTTTTT
CASSPGQGNEKLFF
>TRBV5-1|15|NA|NA|TRBJ2-6
TGCGCCAGCAGCTTTTCAGGGTCTGGGGCCAACGTCCTGACTTTC
CASSFSGSGANVLTF
>TRBV7-8|14|NA|NA|TRBJ1-1
TGTGCCAGCAGCTGGGAGGGTGGGAACACTGAAGCTTTCTTT
CASSWEGGNTEAFF
>TRBV28|13|NA|NA|TRBJ2-7
TGTGCCAGCAGTCGTGCAGGCTCCTACGAGCAGTACTTC
CASSRAGSYEQYF
>TRBV5-1|16|NA|TRBD1|TRBJ1-1
TGCGCCAGCAGCTTGGCCGGGGACAGGCCGAACACTGAAGCTTTCTTT
CASSLAGDRPNTEAFF
>TRBV27|15|NA|NA|TRBJ2-1
TGTGCCAGCAGTTTAAATGCGGGATTCGACAATGAGCAGTTCTTC
CASSLNAGFDNEQFF
>TRBV5-1|13|NA|NA|TRBJ1-3
TGCGCCAGCTCCGACAGGTCTGGAAACACCATATATTTT
CASSDRSGNTIYF
>TRBV6-2/TRBV6-3|14|NA|TRBD1|TRBJ2-3
TGTGCCAGCAGTTATGAGGGACAGGGTGGTACGCAGTATTTT
CASSYEGQGGTQYF
>TRBV6-1|17|NA|TRBD2|TRBJ2-3
TGTGCCAGCAGTGAAGCGCCGGCTAGCGGTAGCACAGATACGCAGTATTTT
CASSEAPASGSTDTQYF
>TRBV12-3/TRBV12-4|13|NA|TRBD2|TRBJ2-3
TGTGCCAGCAGAGCGGGGGGGGGAGATACGCAGTATTTT
CASRAGGGDTQYF
>TRBV5-6|16|NA|TRBD1|TRBJ2-7
TGTGCCAGCAGCTTGGCCCGACGGACAGGGGGCTACGAGCAGTACTTC
CASSLARRTGGYEQYF
>TRBV5-6|15|NA|NA|TRBJ1-4
TGTGCCAGCAGCTGGAGGGGCGTGAGTAATGAAAAACTGTTTTTT
CASSWRGVSNEKLFF
>TRBV7-9|16|NA|TRBD2|TRBJ2-3
TGTGCCAGCAGCCGTCACAGCGGGACCCCCACAGATACGCAGTATTTT
CASSRHSGTPTDTQYF
>TRBV3-1/TRBV3-2|14|few|NA|TRBJ1-3
TGTGCCAGCAGCCAAGAGGCCAGAGGAAACACCATATATTTT
CASSQEARGNTIYF
>TRBV18|15|NA|TRBD1|TRBJ2-7
TGTGCCAGCTCACCCACAGGACAGGGTTCCTACGAGCAGTACTTC
CASSPTGQGSYEQYF
>TRBV7-2|15|few|TRBD1|TRBJ2-7
TGTGCCAGCAGCTTAGGACAGGGCACCTCCTACGAGCAGTACTTC
CASSLGQGTSYEQYF
>TRBV7-2|18|NA|TRBD2|TRBJ2-1
TGTGCCAGCAGCTTAAGGGGGGTCGGGACTAGCGGGATGAATGAGCAGTTCTTC
CASSLRGVGTSGMNEQFF
>TRBV10-3|16|NA|TRBD2|TRBJ2-7
TGTGCCATCAGTCCTAGCGGAGGTCGTTTAACCTACGAGCAGTACTTC
CAISPSGGRLTYEQYF
>TRBV5-1|13|NA|TRBD1|TRBJ1-2
TGCGCCAGCAGCTCGGGACAGAACTATGGCTACACCTTC
CASSSGQNYGYTF
>TRBV29-1|14|NA|TRBD2|TRBJ2-3
TGCAGCGGCGGACTAGCGGGAGGCACAGATACGCAGTATTTT
CSGGLAGGTDTQYF
>TRBV9|15|once|TRBD1|TRBJ2-1
TGTGCCAGCAGCGTAGCAGGACAGGGGAACTATGAGCAGTTCTTC
CASSVAGQGNYEQFF
>TRBV19|15|NA|TRBD2|TRBJ2-7
TGTGCCAGTAGTTCTCTAGCGGGAGGCGGATTCGAGCAGTACTTC
CASSSLAGGGFEQYF
>TRBV5-1|15|NA|NA|TRBJ2-1
TGCGCCAGCAGCCCGGGGGACCTCCCCACCGATGAGCAGTTCTTC
CASSPGDLPTDEQFF
>TRBV5-1|18|NA|TRBD2|TRBJ2-6
TGCGCCAGCAACATGGTGACGGGAGGTTACTCTGGGGCCAACGTCCTGACTTTC
CASNMVTGGYSGANVLTF
>TRBV5-5|16|few|TRBD1|TRBJ1-3
TGTGCCAGCAGCTTTTGGGGGACAGGGGCAGGAAACACCATATATTTT
CASSFWGTGAGNTIYF
>TRBV6-6|13|few|NA|TRBJ2-2
TGTGCCAGCAGCACACAGGTTCCCGGGGAGCTGTTTTTT
CASSTQVPGELFF
>TRBV4-1|14|NA|TRBD1|TRBJ2-1
TGCGCCAGCAGCCAATTCAACAGGGGCAATGAGCAGTTCTTC
CASSQFNRGNEQFF
>TRBV30|14|NA|NA|TRBJ1-5
TGTGCCTGGAGTGAGGGAGCCCTCAATCAGCCCCAGCATTTT
CAWSEGALNQPQHF
>TRBV28|13|NA|NA|TRBJ1-2
TGTGCCAGCAGTGGGGGGGGCTTCTATGGCTACACCTTC
CASSGGGFYGYTF
>TRBV7-2|14|NA|NA|TRBJ2-3
TGTGCCAGCAGCTTAGCGGTCCGGACAGATACGCAGTATTTT
CASSLAVRTDTQYF
>TRBV19|13|NA|NA|TRBJ2-7
TGTGCCAGTAGTGGGCAGACCTTCTACGAGCAGTACTTC
CASSGQTFYEQYF
>TRBV5-1|16|medium-sized|TRBD2|TRBJ2-3
TGCGCCAGCAGGGTAGCGGGAGGGCCTAGCACAGATACGCAGTATTTT
CASRVAGGPSTDTQYF
>TRBV18|15|NA|TRBD2|TRBJ2-1
TGTGCCACCAGCGGGACTACTTCTACCGAGAGTGAGCAGTTCTTC
CATSGTTSTESEQFF
>TRBV11-2|16|NA|NA|TRBJ1-6
TGTGCCAGCAGCTTAGCTTACAGTCTAAATAATTCACCCCTCCACTTT
CASSLAYSLNNSPLHF
>TRBV28|13|once|TRBD1|TRBJ1-2
TGTGCCAGCAGTTTATTTCAGGGGGTGGGCTACACCTTC
CASSLFQGVGYTF
>TRBV24-1|16|NA|TRBD2|TRBJ2-5
TGTGCCACCAGTGACTTCCTTGGCGGGAGCGGAGAGACCCAGTACTTC
CATSDFLGGSGETQYF
>TRBV28|15|once|TRBD1|TRBJ1-4
TGTGCCAGCAGTAACAGGGGACCAACTAATGAAAAACTGTTTTTT
CASSNRGPTNEKLFF
>TRBV7-8|11|few|NA|TRBJ2-7
TGTGCCAGCAGCTCAGGACACAAGCAGTACTTC
CASSSGHKQYF
>TRBV27|14|few|TRBD2|TRBJ2-7
TGTGCCAGCAGTCCGGGACTAGCGGGAGTTGAGCAGTACTTC
CASSPGLAGVEQYF
>TRBV5-1|13|NA|TRBD1|TRBJ2-3
TGCGCCAGCAGTAGACAGGGGATTGATACGCAGTATTTT
CASSRQGIDTQYF
>TRBV18|13|NA|NA|TRBJ1-2
TGTGCCAGCTCACCGGGCAGTCGGTCCGGCTACACCTTC
CASSPGSRSGYTF
>TRBV28|16|once|NA|TRBJ2-7
TGTGCCAGCAGTTTATCAGAGTCAGGGGCGAACTACGAGCAGTACTTC
CASSLSESGANYEQYF
>TRBV7-3|13|NA|TRBD1|TRBJ1-2
TGTGCCAGCAGCCGGACAGGGGGCGAAGGCTACACCTTC
CASSRTGGEGYTF
>TRBV7-9|14|few|TRBD1|TRBJ1-1
TGTGCCAGCAGCTCGAAGGGGGCAAACACTGAAGCTTTCTTT
CASSSKGANTEAFF